Given below is one T cell receptor beta chain in context. Its antigen is undetermined. Method: immunoSEQ multiplex PCR; TCRdb's copy keeps in-frame clones and lacks some. The repertoire holds 84,000 or so clones, roughly nine tenths seen once, with approximately 1.5% in the top ten. This record comes from a study of T cell responses to AZD1222 COVID-19 vaccine. Study background: Second doses that came at about 4 or about 12 weeks were put together.

Study-level results: A reported finding is that nearly half of spike-specific TCRs target unmutated variant regions. Spike-specific TCR breadth and depth rose after two AZD1222 doses. The number of AZD1222 recipients seropositive at baseline was only 5 to 7.

The CDR3 totals 14 residues. Germline lookup yields CDR1 LNHDA and CDR2 SQIVND (reference sequence). Trimming removed 7 bases at V and 5 bases at J, with 17 bases between. Source: peripheral blood, taken on day 0 of AZD1222 vaccination. This clonotype was sampled from an adult in good health. The chain is built from TRBV19 and TRBJ1-1; TRBD1 might be the D (6 bases). CDR3 sequence reads: CASTPQGRRTEAFF. In DNA form, the CDR3 reads TGTGCCAGTACTCCACAGGGACGTCGGACTGAAGCTTTCTTT.